The present T cell receptor (beta chain) was sequenced within a study of blood T cell repertoires in COVID-19 (dated by TCRdb to 2020 to 2021). Some background on the complete study: Samples from collaborators originated in the United States, Italy and Spain and spanned both the acute and convalescent phases of COVID-19. The material from the prospective study consisted of cDNA or gDNA derived from T cells, B-cell-depleted T cells, or PBMCs. The dataset comprised deeply sampled blood TCRbeta repertoires from subjects exposed to, actively infected with, or recovered from COVID-19. The repertoires were made available in a free public database intended to serve as a resource for research on the immune response to SARS-CoV-2. The samples were drawn from the first 160 participants of the ongoing ImmuneRACE study and from 1,254 subjects provided by 6 global collaborators. Sample metadata almost always included a de-identified subject ID, COVID-19 status, age in years and sex. Where HLA class I and class II types were available, the types were taken from metadata supplied by the sample provider, not from assay-based typing.

The immunoSEQ Assay, a bias-controlled multiplex PCR, was used to amplify TCRbeta CDR3 regions from genomic DNA. Per the original workflow: Nucleated cell counts per sample were estimated from amplification of reference gene primers within the assay. To quantify the absolute abundance of each unique TCRbeta CDR3 rearrangement, sequence reads were collapsed and filtered. For each sample, productive Simpson clonality was calculated by taking the square root of Simpson's diversity index across productive rearrangements. In TCRdb, the immuneACCESS table is reduced to in-frame sequences with V and J assigned. These tables do not hold every clone; where another copy was compared, an unresolved V gene accounts for under half, and the others remain unexplained. That table furnishes V, J and clone size, whereas the DNA furnished D and trimming. The sample table lists roughly 380,000 clones, around nine tenths of them with a count of one. The ten most abundant clones make up approximately 0.97% of the sample.

For this clone: The clone's antigen remains unknown. Base qualities are missing; no much larger clone stands one base away.

Paper-wide results and their limitations: The quantity of clinical and demographic metadata differed by source and by participant and was supplied without curation.

Participants in the prospective study were enrolled through a virtual design, were aged roughly 18 to 95 years, and lived in approximately 25 United States geographic areas. In the prospective study, cohorts were assigned on the basis of participant-reported clinical history obtained from a screening survey and a study questionnaire. Exposed participants had been in contact, within 2 weeks of entering the study, with a person who had a PCR-confirmed or clinician-diagnosed case of COVID-19. Each participant in the prospective study had whole blood, serum and a nasopharyngeal or oropharyngeal swab collected by mobile phlebotomists. Additional blood draws and questionnaires over an approximately two-month period could optionally be provided by prospective study participants. Prospective study blood samples were shipped either frozen or at room temperature before DNA extraction. This TCR was recovered from a woman aged 25 to 45 who had been exposed to COVID-19. The sample taken for sequencing was PBMCs or T cells enriched from blood (not recorded which).

The CDR3 has the sequence CASSLFTSQSSYEQYF. The nucleotides read TGTGCCAGCAGCTTATTTACTAGCCAGAGCTCCTACGAGCAGTACTTC. The V and J genes are TRBV7-3 and TRBJ2-7; TRBD2 could be the D gene, as 6 bases match. Inclusive of the bounding cysteine and phenylalanine, the CDR3 is 16 residues long. The kept DNA is CDR3 alone, 48 bases in frame from the first base. Trimming takes 2 bases from V and 0 bases from J, and the germline ends sit 14 bases apart. The CDR1 and CDR2 encoded by the germline V gene are SGHTA and FQGTGA.